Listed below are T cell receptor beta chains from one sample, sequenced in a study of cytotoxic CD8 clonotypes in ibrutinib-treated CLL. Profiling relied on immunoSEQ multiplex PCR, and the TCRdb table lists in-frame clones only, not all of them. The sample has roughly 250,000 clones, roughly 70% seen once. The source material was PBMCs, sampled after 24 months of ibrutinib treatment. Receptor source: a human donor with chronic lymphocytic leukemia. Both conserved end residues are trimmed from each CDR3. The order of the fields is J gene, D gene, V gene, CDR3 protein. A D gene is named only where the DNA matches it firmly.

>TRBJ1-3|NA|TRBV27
ASSLHNKNTIY
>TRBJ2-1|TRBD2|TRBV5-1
ASSGGSSYNEQF
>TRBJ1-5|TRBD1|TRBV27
ASSLTTGGIGNQPQH
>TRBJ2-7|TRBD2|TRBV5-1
ASSGLAGGPNEQY
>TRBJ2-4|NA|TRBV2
ASITRQDGVKNIQY
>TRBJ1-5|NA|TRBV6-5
ASTPGPHQPQH
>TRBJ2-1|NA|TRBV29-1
SARSSGQRNNEQF
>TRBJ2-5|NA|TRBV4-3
ASSPRNPGETQY
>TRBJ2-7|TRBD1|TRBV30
AWELGQGYEQY
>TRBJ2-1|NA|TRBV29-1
SVRDLSYNEQF
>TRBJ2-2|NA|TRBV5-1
ASSLAYVGELF
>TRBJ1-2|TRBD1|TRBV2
AKGTDLSNYGYT
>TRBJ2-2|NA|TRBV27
ASSPYTPQGTGELF
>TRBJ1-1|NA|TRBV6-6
ASSYGETEAF
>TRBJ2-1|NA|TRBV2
ASSEALPSDNEQF
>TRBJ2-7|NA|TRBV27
ASSSPNYEQY
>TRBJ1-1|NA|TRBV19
ATQQGKAF
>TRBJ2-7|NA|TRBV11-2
ASSLPQRSYEQY
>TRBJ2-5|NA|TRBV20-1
SARQETQY
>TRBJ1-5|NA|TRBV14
ASSHPLNQPQH
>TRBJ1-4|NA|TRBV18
ASSGTPTNEKLF
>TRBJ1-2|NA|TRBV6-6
ATLIGGWGYT
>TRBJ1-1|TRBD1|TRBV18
ASSPPRDSRGTEAF
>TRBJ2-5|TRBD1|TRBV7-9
ASSPGQGLLETQY
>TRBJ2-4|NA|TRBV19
ASSIGEKADIQY
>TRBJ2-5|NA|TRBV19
ASSIGQETQY
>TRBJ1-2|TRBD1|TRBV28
ASRQGATNYGYT
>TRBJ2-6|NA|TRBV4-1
ASSQDQASGANVLT
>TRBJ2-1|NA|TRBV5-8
ASSLSEISYNEQF
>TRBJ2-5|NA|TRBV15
ATSGLMGQQETQY
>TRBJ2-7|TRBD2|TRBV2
ASRELAGDPYYEQY
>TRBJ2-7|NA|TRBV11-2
ASSHRVYYEQY
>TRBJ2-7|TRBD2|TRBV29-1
SVLAGEVEQY
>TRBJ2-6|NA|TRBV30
AWSSGANVLT
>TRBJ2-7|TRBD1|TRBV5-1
ASSLGQGAYEQY
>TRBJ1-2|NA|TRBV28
ASSSGGYT
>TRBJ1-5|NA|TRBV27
ASGDRKHYSNQPQH
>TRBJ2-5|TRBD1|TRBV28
ASSPRGQGGETQY
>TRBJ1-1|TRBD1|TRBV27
ASSRTGANTEAF
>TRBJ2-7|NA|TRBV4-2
ASSQEGVEQY
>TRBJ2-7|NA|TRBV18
ASSPPPGFTLRREQY
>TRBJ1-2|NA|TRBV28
ASSATGYGYT
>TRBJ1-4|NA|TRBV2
ASSSGPVEKLF
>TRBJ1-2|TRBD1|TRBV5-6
ASSLGDRANGYT
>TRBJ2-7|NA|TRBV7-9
ASSPGEQY
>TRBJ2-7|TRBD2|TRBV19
ASSALAGGWGEQY
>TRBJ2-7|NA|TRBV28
ASTANYEQY
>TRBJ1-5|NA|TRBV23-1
ASSSGLGEQPQH
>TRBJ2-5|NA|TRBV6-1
ASTQQETQY
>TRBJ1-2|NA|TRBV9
ASSPSHGYT
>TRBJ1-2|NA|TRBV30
AWSVSQNYGYT
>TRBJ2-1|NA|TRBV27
ASSSTRWSEQF
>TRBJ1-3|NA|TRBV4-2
ASSQDPQDTIY
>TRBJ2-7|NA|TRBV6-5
ASSDFNEQY
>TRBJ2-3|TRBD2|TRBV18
ASSPEVAGATPGTQY
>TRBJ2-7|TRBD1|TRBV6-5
ASTHIGQDSYEQY
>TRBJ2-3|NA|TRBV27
ASSSQTGRTDTQY
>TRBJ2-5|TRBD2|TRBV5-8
ASSWSGEEVETQY
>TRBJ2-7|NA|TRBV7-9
ASSGKNYEQY
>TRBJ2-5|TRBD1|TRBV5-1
ASSFGQGWETQY